This T cell receptor (beta chain) was identified in a study of regulatory T cells in long-lasting Graves disease. Study findings and constraints: TRBV28 was favored in persistent disease, as were TRBJ1-2 and TRBJ2-5.

Time point reported: newly diagnosed GD, antithyroid drugs for less than 3 months. Extracted PBMC RNA gave rise to the TCR library. Details on this clonotype: Its antigen is not identified.

The trim removed 10 bases at V and 5 bases at J, leaving 17 bases unmatched. The CDR3 has 17 amino acids. Researchers made TCR beta libraries by using iRepertoire HTBI primers and running Arm-PCR on CDR3 regions. One entry per CDR3 protein results from TCRdb running MiXCR on the multiplex PCR reads. The table lists around 420,000 distinct CDR3 sequences, around 15% of them singletons. The sequence was obtained from a female donor with Graves disease. Sample: peripheral blood mononuclear cells (PBMCs), taken at new diagnosis, from a patient treated with antithyroid drugs. The V call is TRBV12-3 or TRBV12-4, the J call TRBJ2-2, with 9 nucleotides matching TRBD1. The CDR3 DNA follows: TGTGCCAATCGACAGGGGGGTTTGTGGCTTGATACCGGGGAGCTGTTTTTT. This translates into CANRQGGLWLDTGELFF.